Shown below are 4 T cell receptor beta chains from a single sample sequenced in a study of blood T cells in healthy people across ages. Primers used in a second PCR of about 6 to 11 cycles were a sample-barcoded 5' primer and a J-beta primer mix. TCRdb re-analysed the 5' RACE reads in MiXCR, keeping a single row per CDR3 protein. The sample consists of approximately 960,000 distinct CDR3 sequences, 25% to 30% of them appearing once. Separately, the same data were catalogued under a study of T cells of mothers and their children.

Input material: blood. These receptors all come from a middle-aged woman in good health.

This clonotype was observed a handful of times. This rearrangement joins TRBV29-1 to TRBJ1-1; possible D gene TRBD1, 5 bases. The CDR3 is 13 residues long. V shed 5 bases and J shed 1 base, with 11 bases lying between them. Germline loops: CDR1 SQVTM, CDR2 ANQGSEA. The CDR3 reads CSVRQSWNTEAFF. CDR3 in DNA: TGCAGCGTTAGACAGAGCTGGAACACTGAAGCTTTCTTT.

This clonotype has a count of ten or more. A read error is possible here, since a much larger clone lies one base away. The chain uses TRBV5-1 and TRBJ2-6; D may correspond to TRBD1 or TRBD2 (5 bases each). The CDR3 has 16 residues. Germline-derived CDR1 and CDR2 are SGHRS and YFSETQ. CDR3: CASRLDVSHGANVRTF. The CDR3 bases are TGCGCCAGCAGATTGGATGTTTCTCACGGGGCCAACGTCCGGACTTTC.

The gene calls are TRBV5-1 and TRBJ1-2; 10 positions match TRBD1. CDR3 length: 14 residues. Germline-derived CDR1 and CDR2 are SGHRS and YFSETQ. Trimming at V came to 4 bases and at J to 6 bases, leaving 6 bases not matched to a gene. The CDR3 region is CASSAQGQGDGYTF. The CDR3 DNA sequence: TGCGCCAGCAGCGCCCAAGGACAGGGGGATGGCTACACCTTC.

The chain has TRBV28 and TRBJ2-7; D not certain. The ends were cut back, 9 bases at V and 10 bases at J, with 22 bases in the middle. Per the germline V gene, CDR1 is MDHEN and CDR2 is SYDVKM. The CDR3 sequence is 13 residues long. This CDR3 is CASSPPALGSQYF. Here the CDR3 DNA reads TGTGCCAGTAGCCCCCCAGCCCTCGGGTCCCAGTACTTC.